These T cell receptor beta chains were read from a single sample in a study of T cell responses to AZD1222 COVID-19 vaccine. Using immunoSEQ multiplex PCR, the repertoire was profiled, and TCRdb retains in-frame clones only, with some absent. The repertoire holds about 110,000 clones, around 80% seen once, with 5% in the top ten. Sequencing used peripheral blood, obtained on day 0 of AZD1222 vaccination. The source of these receptors is an adult in good health. Both conserved end residues are part of each CDR3. The D gene is left open where the match is weak. The size entry is marked missing in some rows and otherwise reads once, few, many or a size class.

CASSRDRETFDFHF | TGTGCCAGCAGCCGGGACAGGGAGACTTTTGATTTCCACTTT | - | TRBD1 | TRBJ1-6 | TRBV2
CAISGGHQNTEAFF | TGTGCCATCAGTGGGGGACACCAGAACACTGAAGCTTTCTTT | once | - | TRBJ1-1 | TRBV10-3
CASSIVRLAGGTDTQYF | TGTGCCAGTAGTATAGTCCGACTAGCGGGCGGCACAGATACGCAGTATTTT | few | TRBD2 | TRBJ2-3 | TRBV19
CASSYSRTGGASAFF | TGTGCCAGCAGTTACTCGAGGACAGGGGGGGCATCCGCTTTCTTT | - | TRBD1 | TRBJ1-1 | TRBV6-2/TRBV6-3
CASSEPRRGVEAFF | TGTGCCAGCAGTGAACCCCGGCGGGGGGTTGAAGCTTTCTTT | - | - | TRBJ1-1 | TRBV6-1
CAAQGRREAFF | TGTGCCGCACAGGGAAGGAGGGAAGCTTTCTTT | - | - | TRBJ1-1 | TRBV25-1
CASSSGLTSGGTQETQYF | TGTGCCAGCAGCTCCGGCCTAACTAGCGGGGGGACCCAAGAGACCCAGTACTTC | - | TRBD2 | TRBJ2-5 | TRBV9
CASSHRRFEGTEAFF | TGCGCCAGCAGCCACCGGCGGTTTGAGGGGACTGAAGCTTTCTTT | - | - | TRBJ1-1 | TRBV4-3
CASSTGQGINSPLHF | TGTGCCAGTAGTACAGGACAGGGGATAAATTCACCCCTCCACTTT | many | TRBD1 | TRBJ1-6 | TRBV19
CASSGVGGNTIYF | TGTGCCAGCAGCGGAGTCGGGGGAAACACCATATATTTT | - | - | TRBJ1-3 | TRBV6-5
CASSYSGQYNTGELFF | TGTGCCAGCAGTTACTCGGGACAGTACAACACCGGGGAGCTGTTTTTT | few | TRBD1 | TRBJ2-2 | TRBV6-5
CASRGTGGGSEQFF | TGTGCCAGCAGGGGGACAGGGGGCGGATCTGAGCAGTTCTTC | - | TRBD1 | TRBJ2-1 | TRBV2
CASRIQGAAEAFF | TGTGCCAGCAGGATACAGGGGGCGGCTGAAGCTTTCTTT | - | TRBD1 | TRBJ1-1 | TRBV7-2
CATSDLAGSRGAFF | TGTGCCACCAGTGATTTAGCAGGGTCCAGAGGCGCTTTCTTT | - | - | TRBJ1-1 | TRBV24-1
CASSLGFRTLNSGANVLTF | TGTGCCAGCAGCTTAGGGTTCCGCACTTTAAACTCTGGGGCCAACGTCCTGACTTTC | - | - | TRBJ2-6 | TRBV7-9
CASSQESLDTEAFF | TGCGCCAGCAGCCAAGAAAGCCTCGACACTGAAGCTTTCTTT | - | - | TRBJ1-1 | TRBV4-3
CASSIRGSNQPQHF | TGTGCCAGCAGTATCAGGGGTAGCAATCAGCCCCAGCATTTT | many | - | TRBJ1-5 | TRBV27
CASSLPTATYGYTF | TGCGCCAGCAGCTTACCTACAGCCACCTATGGCTACACCTTC | few | - | TRBJ1-2 | TRBV5-1
CASGGSIQYF | TGTGCCAGCGGAGGGTCTATTCAGTACTTC | - | - | TRBJ2-4 | TRBV2
CASSARTSGGWEQYF | TGTGCCAGCAGTGCCCGGACTAGCGGGGGTTGGGAGCAGTACTTC | - | TRBD2 | TRBJ2-7 | TRBV2
CSVRGQALEPQHF | TGCAGCGTTCGGGGACAGGCTTTGGAGCCCCAGCATTTT | - | TRBD1 | TRBJ1-5 | TRBV29-1
CASTEGAYEQYF | TGTGCCAGCACGGAAGGAGCCTACGAGCAGTACTTC | - | - | TRBJ2-7 | TRBV5-5